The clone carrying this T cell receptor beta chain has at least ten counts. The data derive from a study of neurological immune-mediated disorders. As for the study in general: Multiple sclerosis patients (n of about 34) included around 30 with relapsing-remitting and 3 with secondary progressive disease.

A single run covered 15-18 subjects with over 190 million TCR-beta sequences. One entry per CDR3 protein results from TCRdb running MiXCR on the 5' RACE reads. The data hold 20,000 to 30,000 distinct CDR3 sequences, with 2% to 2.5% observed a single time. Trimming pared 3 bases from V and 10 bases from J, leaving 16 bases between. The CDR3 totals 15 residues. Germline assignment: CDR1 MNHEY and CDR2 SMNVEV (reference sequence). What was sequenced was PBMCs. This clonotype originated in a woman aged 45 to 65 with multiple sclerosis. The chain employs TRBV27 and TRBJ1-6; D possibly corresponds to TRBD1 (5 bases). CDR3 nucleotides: TGTGCCAGCAGTTTTGGGACGTTTCGAAACTCACCCCTCCACTTT. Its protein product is CASSFGTFRNSPLHF.